This T cell receptor (beta chain) originates from a study of shared clonotypes between healthy human individuals. Naive CD8 cells comprised CD45RO-negative, CCR7-positively selected cells, excluding terminally differentiated effector memory CD45RA+ cells. TCRdb keeps only in-frame clones here, not all; method: immunoSEQ multiplex PCR. This sample yields hundreds of thousands of clones, of which about 95% are seen a single time; about 0.12% belongs to the top ten. This CDR3 comprises 16 residues. Germline assignment: CDR1 MDHEN and CDR2 SYDVKM. Deletions cut 2 bases from V and 2 bases from J, with 16 bases between.

Specimen: naive CD8+ T cells sorted from blood. This TCR was recovered from a woman aged 25 to 45 in good health. The V call is TRBV28, the J call TRBJ2-7, with a possible D match to TRBD2 (5 bases). This CDR3 is CASSLSRGWAAYEQYF. CDR3 nucleotide sequence: TGTGCCAGCAGTTTAAGTCGGGGATGGGCAGCCTACGAGCAGTACTTC.